This T cell receptor (beta chain) was recovered during a study of T-cell reconstitution after alpha-beta-depleted transplantation in children. General study points: The origin of alpha-beta T cells about two months after transplant was reportedly several hundred expanded graft clones. Among T cells one year after transplant, newly produced cells accounted for most counts and diversity.

This clonotype was seen many times. Its antigen remains unidentified. The CDR3 runs 19 residues. Germline-derived CDR1 and CDR2 are SGHVS and FNYEAQ. Trimming at V came to 4 bases and at J to 5 bases, leaving 15 bases not matched to a gene. The TCRbeta library was prepared with unique molecular identifiers. TCRdb reprocessed the PCR reads via MiXCR and lists one record per CDR3 protein. The table shows 44,000 or so distinct CDR3 sequences, with around 9.2% occurring only once. The chain carries TRBV7-6 and TRBJ2-1; TRBD2 aligns across 12 bases. The input for sequencing was PBMCs, mostly from graft donor cells, taken 60 days after TCRalphabeta/CD19-depleted stem cell transplant. The TCR originated in a male patient aged 2 to 9 who had a stem cell transplant for chronic granulomatous disease, so the T cells may come from the graft donor. CDR3 sequence: CASSYPRLAGVLEHNEQFF. Here the CDR3 DNA reads TGTGCCAGCAGCTATCCTCGACTAGCGGGGGTCCTCGAGCACAATGAGCAGTTCTTC.